The rows below give T cell receptor beta chains drawn from one sample of a study of hypomethylating agent response in myelodysplastic syndrome. TCRdb's table, derived via immunoSEQ multiplex PCR, lists solely in-frame clones and lacks some. The table shows fewer than 7,000 clones, with just under 85% occurring only once. The source material was bone marrow, sampled before or after starting hypomethylating agent treatment for myelodysplastic syndrome (not recorded which). The receptors originated from a human donor with myelodysplastic syndrome. The CDR3 runs from the conserved cysteine through the conserved F or W. The D gene is left open where the match is weak. The size field is filled for only some rows; it gives once, few, many or a size class.

D gene: NA; CDR3 length: 14; V gene: TRBV27; clone size: NA; J gene: TRBJ2-4; CDR3 DNA: TGTGCCAGCAGGGCACCCGGGGCCAAAAACATTCAGTACTTC; CDR3 protein: CASRAPGAKNIQYF
D gene: NA; CDR3 length: 17; V gene: TRBV19; clone size: NA; J gene: TRBJ2-5; CDR3 DNA: TGTGCCAGTAGTCCTTTCATAGTGGGGGGTGGTTTGAAGACCCAGTACTTC; CDR3 protein: CASSPFIVGGGLKTQYF
D gene: NA; CDR3 length: 16; V gene: TRBV19; clone size: few; J gene: TRBJ2-7; CDR3 DNA: TGTGCCAGTAGGGCAGTGGGAGCAACAGGGAGTAGCGAGCAGTACTTC; CDR3 protein: CASRAVGATGSSEQYF
D gene: NA; CDR3 length: 14; V gene: TRBV19; clone size: NA; J gene: TRBJ2-3; CDR3 DNA: TGTGCCAGTAGTATAGGAGGAGGGGGCGATACGCAGTATTTT; CDR3 protein: CASSIGGGGDTQYF
D gene: NA; CDR3 length: 12; V gene: TRBV27; clone size: NA; J gene: TRBJ2-5; CDR3 DNA: TGTGCCAGCACGGGGGTCCAAGAGACCCAGTACTTC; CDR3 protein: CASTGVQETQYF
D gene: NA; CDR3 length: 15; V gene: TRBV18; clone size: NA; J gene: TRBJ1-2; CDR3 DNA: TGTGCCAGCTCACCCACGCGGGGCTGGGACTATGGCTACACCTTC; CDR3 protein: CASSPTRGWDYGYTF
D gene: TRBD1; CDR3 length: 16; V gene: TRBV25-1; clone size: large; J gene: TRBJ1-6; CDR3 DNA: TGTGCCAGCAGTGAATGGGAGGGGGCCGATAATTCACCCCTCCACTTT; CDR3 protein: CASSEWEGADNSPLHF
D gene: TRBD1; CDR3 length: 16; V gene: TRBV5-1; clone size: NA; J gene: TRBJ1-4; CDR3 DNA: TGCGCCAGCAGCGGAGAGACAGGGGGCCCGAATGAAAAACTGTTTTTT; CDR3 protein: CASSGETGGPNEKLFF
D gene: NA; CDR3 length: 14; V gene: TRBV5-8; clone size: NA; J gene: TRBJ1-2; CDR3 DNA: TGTGCCAGCAGCTTGGGAGGCCCGGGTTATGGCTACACCTTC; CDR3 protein: CASSLGGPGYGYTF
D gene: NA; CDR3 length: 15; V gene: TRBV6-1; clone size: NA; J gene: TRBJ1-1; CDR3 DNA: TGTGCCAGCAGTGGTACGGGACTTCGAGGCACTGAAGCTTTCTTT; CDR3 protein: CASSGTGLRGTEAFF
D gene: NA; CDR3 length: 12; V gene: TRBV29-1; clone size: few; J gene: TRBJ2-2; CDR3 DNA: TGCAGCGCACAGGGATCTCACCGGGAGCTGTTTTTT; CDR3 protein: CSAQGSHRELFF
D gene: NA; CDR3 length: 11; V gene: TRBV5-4; clone size: NA; J gene: TRBJ2-1; CDR3 DNA: TGTGCCAGCAGTGGATGGAATGAGCAGTTCTTC; CDR3 protein: CASSGWNEQFF
D gene: TRBD2; CDR3 length: 14; V gene: TRBV6-5; clone size: NA; J gene: TRBJ2-7; CDR3 DNA: TGTGCCAGCACCCGCCTAGCGGGGGACTACGAGCAGTACTTC; CDR3 protein: CASTRLAGDYEQYF
D gene: NA; CDR3 length: 14; V gene: TRBV12-5; clone size: once; J gene: TRBJ2-7; CDR3 DNA: TGTGCTAGTGGTTTTGAGCCTTCGGACCACGAGCAGTACTTC; CDR3 protein: CASGFEPSDHEQYF
D gene: NA; CDR3 length: 14; V gene: TRBV6-5; clone size: NA; J gene: TRBJ1-2; CDR3 DNA: TGTGCCAGCAGACCAGATCAGGGCGGCTATGGCTACACCTTC; CDR3 protein: CASRPDQGGYGYTF
D gene: NA; CDR3 length: 13; V gene: TRBV2; clone size: few; J gene: TRBJ1-2; CDR3 DNA: TGTGCCAGCAGTGAAAATGGGGGCTATGGCTACACCTTC; CDR3 protein: CASSENGGYGYTF
D gene: NA; CDR3 length: 14; V gene: TRBV28; clone size: NA; J gene: TRBJ1-6; CDR3 DNA: TGTGCCAGCAGTTTAGCGGGGCCAAATTCACCCCTCCACTTT; CDR3 protein: CASSLAGPNSPLHF
D gene: TRBD2; CDR3 length: 14; V gene: TRBV19; clone size: NA; J gene: TRBJ2-3; CDR3 DNA: TGTGCCAGTAGTATAAGCGGGAAAACAGATACGCAGTATTTT; CDR3 protein: CASSISGKTDTQYF
D gene: TRBD1; CDR3 length: 15; V gene: TRBV7-2; clone size: NA; J gene: TRBJ1-1; CDR3 DNA: TGTGCCAGCAGCTTACTTGCAGGGGGGGTAACTGAAGCTTTCTTT; CDR3 protein: CASSLLAGGVTEAFF
D gene: NA; CDR3 length: 14; V gene: TRBV19; clone size: NA; J gene: TRBJ1-5; CDR3 DNA: TGTGCCAGTAGCAAAGGGGACGGGCGGCAGCCCCAGCATTTT; CDR3 protein: CASSKGDGRQPQHF
D gene: TRBD2; CDR3 length: 19; V gene: TRBV10-2; clone size: NA; J gene: TRBJ2-5; CDR3 DNA: TGCGCCAGCAGTGAGTCGATTGGCCTAGCGGGGGGCCTACGGGAGACCCAGTACTTC; CDR3 protein: CASSESIGLAGGLRETQYF
D gene: TRBD1; CDR3 length: 14; V gene: TRBV4-1; clone size: NA; J gene: TRBJ2-2; CDR3 DNA: TGCGCCAGCCGCAGGGGGCCGAACACCGGGGAGCTGTTTTTT; CDR3 protein: CASRRGPNTGELFF
D gene: NA; CDR3 length: 15; V gene: TRBV6-1; clone size: NA; J gene: TRBJ2-7; CDR3 DNA: TGTGCCAGCAGTGAAGAGGGGTGGGGTTCCTACGAGCAGTACTTC; CDR3 protein: CASSEEGWGSYEQYF
D gene: TRBD2; CDR3 length: 15; V gene: TRBV5-8; clone size: NA; J gene: TRBJ2-3; CDR3 DNA: TGTGCCAGCAGCTTGGGGCGGGGGGTCACAGATACGCAGTATTTT; CDR3 protein: CASSLGRGVTDTQYF
D gene: NA; CDR3 length: 15; V gene: TRBV5-5; clone size: NA; J gene: TRBJ1-6; CDR3 DNA: TGTGCCAGCAGCCCCCCGGGCCGAAATAATTCACCCCTCCACTTT; CDR3 protein: CASSPPGRNNSPLHF
D gene: NA; CDR3 length: 16; V gene: TRBV15; clone size: NA; J gene: TRBJ2-2; CDR3 DNA: TGTGCCACCAGCAGAGATCTCTTGGGGACCACCGGGGAGCTGTTTTTT; CDR3 protein: CATSRDLLGTTGELFF
D gene: TRBD2; CDR3 length: 19; V gene: TRBV2; clone size: NA; J gene: TRBJ2-1; CDR3 DNA: TGTGCCAGCAGTGAAAACCCCGAACGGGCGGGAGGGAACAACAATGAGCAGTTCTTC; CDR3 protein: CASSENPERAGGNNNEQFF
D gene: NA; CDR3 length: 12; V gene: TRBV2; clone size: NA; J gene: TRBJ2-3; CDR3 DNA: TGTGCCAGCAGCTTCAACGGGAATACGCAGTATTTT; CDR3 protein: CASSFNGNTQYF
D gene: TRBD2; CDR3 length: 16; V gene: TRBV11-2; clone size: NA; J gene: TRBJ2-2; CDR3 DNA: TGTGCCAGCAGCTCCCACCCCGGCGGGAGGGCCGGGGAGCTGTTTTTT; CDR3 protein: CASSSHPGGRAGELFF
D gene: NA; CDR3 length: 13; V gene: TRBV5-1; clone size: NA; J gene: TRBJ1-1; CDR3 DNA: TGCGCCAGCAGCTCGGGGGGCCCTGAGGTGGCTTTCTTT; CDR3 protein: CASSSGGPEVAFF
D gene: TRBD1; CDR3 length: 15; V gene: TRBV2; clone size: NA; J gene: TRBJ1-5; CDR3 DNA: TGTGCCAGCAGTGGGGACAGGGGAAGCAAACAGCCCCAGCATTTT; CDR3 protein: CASSGDRGSKQPQHF
D gene: NA; CDR3 length: 13; V gene: TRBV7-3; clone size: NA; J gene: TRBJ2-3; CDR3 DNA: TGTGCCAGCAGCTTGTTCAGTCCAGATACGCAGTATTTT; CDR3 protein: CASSLFSPDTQYF
D gene: TRBD2; CDR3 length: 15; V gene: TRBV2; clone size: NA; J gene: TRBJ2-2; CDR3 DNA: TGTGCCAGCAGAGGACTAGCGGGTAACACCGGGGAGCTGTTTTTT; CDR3 protein: CASRGLAGNTGELFF
D gene: NA; CDR3 length: 13; V gene: TRBV29-1; clone size: NA; J gene: TRBJ1-1; CDR3 DNA: TGCAGCGCTTGGGTCCAAAAGAACACTGAAGCTTTCTTT; CDR3 protein: CSAWVQKNTEAFF
D gene: TRBD1; CDR3 length: 15; V gene: TRBV28; clone size: NA; J gene: TRBJ2-3; CDR3 DNA: TGTGCCAGCAACGGACAGGCTTCTGGCACAGATACGCAGTATTTT; CDR3 protein: CASNGQASGTDTQYF
D gene: TRBD1; CDR3 length: 17; V gene: TRBV13; clone size: NA; J gene: TRBJ2-1; CDR3 DNA: TGTGCCAGTATTAACCGGGACAGGGGCGTCTCCTACAATGAGCAGTTCTTC; CDR3 protein: CASINRDRGVSYNEQFF
D gene: TRBD2; CDR3 length: 15; V gene: TRBV10-2; clone size: NA; J gene: TRBJ2-3; CDR3 DNA: TGCGCCAGCAGTGATACGGGGGGAGTGTCGGATACGCAGTATTTT; CDR3 protein: CASSDTGGVSDTQYF
D gene: NA; CDR3 length: 13; V gene: TRBV12-5; clone size: NA; J gene: TRBJ1-5; CDR3 DNA: TGTGCTAGTGCCCTCAATAGCAATCAGCCCCAGCATTTT; CDR3 protein: CASALNSNQPQHF
D gene: NA; CDR3 length: 14; V gene: TRBV6-6; clone size: NA; J gene: TRBJ1-2; CDR3 DNA: TGTGCCAGCAGTCTGGGACGGTCCTACTATGGCTACACCTTC; CDR3 protein: CASSLGRSYYGYTF
D gene: NA; CDR3 length: 16; V gene: TRBV6-6; clone size: NA; J gene: TRBJ1-1; CDR3 DNA: TGTGCCAGCAGTTACCGTCCGGGAGGGACGAACACTGAAGCTTTCTTT; CDR3 protein: CASSYRPGGTNTEAFF
D gene: NA; CDR3 length: 14; V gene: TRBV7-8; clone size: NA; J gene: TRBJ1-5; CDR3 DNA: TGTGCCAGCAGCCCCGACAGGTACAATCAGCCCCAGCATTTT; CDR3 protein: CASSPDRYNQPQHF
D gene: NA; CDR3 length: 13; V gene: TRBV7-9; clone size: NA; J gene: TRBJ2-2; CDR3 DNA: TGTGCCAGCAGCTTAAAGAAGGGAGGGGAGCTGTTTTTT; CDR3 protein: CASSLKKGGELFF
D gene: TRBD1; CDR3 length: 17; V gene: TRBV4-2; clone size: NA; J gene: TRBJ2-1; CDR3 DNA: TGTGCCAGCAGCCAAGATTTAGAGGGACAGGGGAGGGATGAGCAGTTCTTC; CDR3 protein: CASSQDLEGQGRDEQFF
D gene: NA; CDR3 length: 13; V gene: TRBV5-4; clone size: NA; J gene: TRBJ2-7; CDR3 DNA: TGTGCCAGCAGCGTGCCCACAGGGAACGAGCAGTACTTC; CDR3 protein: CASSVPTGNEQYF
D gene: NA; CDR3 length: 16; V gene: TRBV6-6; clone size: NA; J gene: TRBJ2-3; CDR3 DNA: TGTGCCAGCAGTTACTTGACCGCGAAAGGGGCGGATACGCAGTATTTT; CDR3 protein: CASSYLTAKGADTQYF
D gene: TRBD1; CDR3 length: 15; V gene: TRBV9; clone size: NA; J gene: TRBJ1-2; CDR3 DNA: TGTGCCAGCAGCGTAGACCCGACAGGGGGTAGGGGCTACACCTTC; CDR3 protein: CASSVDPTGGRGYTF
D gene: NA; CDR3 length: 12; V gene: TRBV5-1; clone size: few; J gene: TRBJ1-2; CDR3 DNA: TGCGCCAGCAGCTCGGACAGCTATGGCTACACCTTC; CDR3 protein: CASSSDSYGYTF
D gene: NA; CDR3 length: 13; V gene: TRBV29-1; clone size: few; J gene: TRBJ2-5; CDR3 DNA: TGCAGCGTTGAGGTTAGGGGTCAAGAGACCCAGTACTTC; CDR3 protein: CSVEVRGQETQYF
D gene: NA; CDR3 length: 13; V gene: TRBV2; clone size: NA; J gene: TRBJ1-4; CDR3 DNA: TGTGCCAGCAGCCAACAGGGTAATGAAAAACTGTTTTTT; CDR3 protein: CASSQQGNEKLFF
D gene: NA; CDR3 length: 14; V gene: TRBV4-2; clone size: few; J gene: TRBJ1-4; CDR3 DNA: TGTGCCAGCAGCCAAGGGGGCACTAATGAAAAACTGTTTTTT; CDR3 protein: CASSQGGTNEKLFF
D gene: TRBD1; CDR3 length: 17; V gene: TRBV5-6; clone size: few; J gene: TRBJ1-1; CDR3 DNA: TGTGCCAGCAGCGATACAGGGGGCGCAGGTTATTACACTGAAGCTTTCTTT; CDR3 protein: CASSDTGGAGYYTEAFF
D gene: NA; CDR3 length: 14; V gene: TRBV7-2; clone size: NA; J gene: TRBJ1-1; CDR3 DNA: TGTGCCAGCAGCTTAGGGGGTTCGGCAGGGGAAGCTTTCTTT; CDR3 protein: CASSLGGSAGEAFF
D gene: TRBD2; CDR3 length: 15; V gene: TRBV12-5; clone size: NA; J gene: TRBJ2-2; CDR3 DNA: TGTGCTAGTGGCCCGACTAGCGGGAGGAACGGGGAGCTGTTTTTT; CDR3 protein: CASGPTSGRNGELFF
D gene: NA; CDR3 length: 14; V gene: TRBV5-1; clone size: NA; J gene: TRBJ2-7; CDR3 DNA: TGCGCCAGTAGCCGGGACGGACTCTCCTACGAGCAGTACTTC; CDR3 protein: CASSRDGLSYEQYF
D gene: NA; CDR3 length: 14; V gene: TRBV7-3; clone size: once; J gene: TRBJ2-1; CDR3 DNA: TGTGCCAGCAGCTCTTCGGGACCAAACAATGAGCAGTTCTTC; CDR3 protein: CASSSSGPNNEQFF
D gene: NA; CDR3 length: 16; V gene: TRBV7-3; clone size: NA; J gene: TRBJ2-3; CDR3 DNA: TGTGCCAGCAGCTCTCGAGGGGGTGCCGGCACAGATACGCAGTATTTT; CDR3 protein: CASSSRGGAGTDTQYF
D gene: NA; CDR3 length: 13; V gene: TRBV5-1; clone size: NA; J gene: TRBJ2-2; CDR3 DNA: TGCGCCAGCAGCTTAGCGGACACCGGGGAGCTGTTTTTT; CDR3 protein: CASSLADTGELFF